The 15 T cell receptor beta chains listed next were all sequenced from one sample in a study of cytomegalovirus exposure and HLA in healthy donors. Amplification used 60 Vbeta primers and 13 Jbeta primers. Clones were sequenced by immunoSEQ multiplex PCR, and TCRdb holds only the in-frame ones, with some missing. The table shows 120,000 or so clones, with around 81% occurring only once. The specimen was PBMCs. These receptor sequences come from a woman in her forties in good health and CMV-seronegative.

The chain combines TRBV2 with TRBJ1-6, with TRBD1 as a possible D gene (5 bases). V dropped 8 bases and J dropped 1 base, with 12 bases sitting between them. This CDR3 is 15 amino acids long. Germline V gives CDR1 SNHLY, CDR2 FYNNEI. The CDR3 DNA sequence: TGTGCCAGCGTACTTCGGGGGTCCTATAATTCACCCCTCCACTTT. It codes for CASVLRGSYNSPLHF.

As DNA, the CDR3 is TGTGCCAGCAGCTCAGCGGGAGGGTTGACCTACGAGCAGTACTTC. This encodes CASSSAGGLTYEQYF. The chain links TRBV11-2 to TRBJ2-5; 10 bases fit TRBD2. The better agreement between TRBJ2-7 and the DNA end casts doubt on the J call. The CDR3 length is 15 residues. Germline V gives CDR1 SGHAT, CDR2 FQNNGV.

The chain has TRBV9 and TRBJ1-1, with D possibly TRBD1 on 5 matching bases. This CDR3 has 15 amino acids. With 2 bases removed from V and 6 bases from J, the gap between germline ends came to 17 bases. Germline loops: CDR1 SGDLS, CDR2 YYNGEE. CDR3 residues: CASSVGPTGGAEAFF. The CDR3 bases are TGTGCCAGCAGCGTGGGTCCTACGGGGGGGGCTGAAGCTTTCTTT.

The chain links TRBV5-1 to TRBJ1-2; 9 bases fit TRBD1. Trimming cost V 4 bases and J 12 bases; bases outside gene matches: 7. The CDR3 loop spans 12 amino acids. The germline V gene has CDR1 SGHRS and CDR2 YFSETQ. In DNA form, the CDR3 reads TGCGCCAGCAGCCAACCGGGACAGGGACACACCTTC. Translation gives CASSQPGQGHTF.

The chain couples TRBV4-1 to TRBJ1-2, with 9 bases identical to TRBD1. CDR3 length equals 14 residues. V shed 3 bases, J shed 6 bases, and the junction held 5 bases outside the gene matches. The germline V gene has CDR1 MGHRA and CDR2 YSYEKL. The CDR3 sequence: CASSQQDRGNGYTF. The CDR3 region has the DNA TGCGCCAGCAGCCAGCAAGACAGGGGGAATGGCTACACCTTC.

The CDR3 protein is CAISTGTGFAQYF. CDR3 DNA sequence: TGTGCCATCAGTACCGGGACAGGGTTCGCGCAGTATTTT. The chain couples TRBV10-3 to TRBJ2-3; TRBD1 matches at 9 bases. Germline CDR1 ENHRY, CDR2 SYGVKD. J was trimmed by 10 bases and V by 5 bases; bases with no gene match: 7. The CDR3 has 13 residues.

The rearrangement links TRBV11-2 to TRBJ2-1; a possible D gene is TRBD2 (7 bases). The germline gives CDR1 SGHAT, CDR2 FQNNGV. V lost 6 bases and J lost 6, with 15 bases in between. This CDR3 is 14 amino acids long. The chain's CDR3 is CASSRGALFNEQFF. CDR3 bases: TGTGCCAGCAGTCGGGGGGCACTTTTCAATGAGCAGTTCTTC.

This clone was seen a few times. The J gene is TRBJ1-1, the V gene TRBV5-6, with 7 bases lining up with TRBD1. V dropped 4 bases and J dropped 11; count of bases not matched to a gene: 14. From germline, CDR1 is SGHDT and CDR2 YYEEEE. There are 14 residues in the CDR3. The CDR3 loop reads CASSTTTGPRGAFF. DNA of the CDR3: TGTGCCAGCAGCACGACGACAGGGCCTCGGGGGGCTTTCTTT.

This rearrangement joins TRBV6-5 to TRBJ2-1; TRBD1 is a possible D gene (6 bases). This CDR3 spans 12 amino acids. CDR1 MNHEY and CDR2 SVGAGI come from the germline V gene. Trimming stripped 7 bases from V and 3 bases from J, with 7 bases between. CDR3 region: CASKGGYNEQFF. DNA of the CDR3: TGTGCCAGCAAAGGGGGCTACAATGAGCAGTTCTTC.

V and J are TRBV11-1 and TRBJ2-7; 15 bases match TRBD2. CDR3 size: 18 residues. V gave up 5 bases and J gave up 3 bases; unmatched junction bases: 11. Germline V CDR1 and CDR2: SGHAT, FQDESV (reference sequence). CDR3 residues: CASSPGTSGRFSIYEQYF. The CDR3 bases are TGTGCCAGCAGCCCGGGGACTAGCGGGAGGTTCTCGATCTACGAGCAGTACTTC.

V gene TRBV5-4 combines with J gene TRBJ1-2, with 7 bases aligning to TRBD1. The CDR3 contains 14 residues. From germline, CDR1 is SGHNT and CDR2 YYREEE (reference sequence). V trimming: 1 base; J trimming: 5 bases; junction bases outside the gene matches: 5. DNA for the CDR3: TGTGCCAGCAGCTTGCAGGGGGTGCTATATGGCTACACCTTC. It specifies CASSLQGVLYGYTF.

This chain joins TRBV5-1 and TRBJ1-5, with TRBD1 as a possible D gene (6 bases). Germline V lookup: CDR1 SGHRS, CDR2 YFSETQ. Trimming removed 0 bases at V and 2 bases at J, with 9 bases between. CDR3 length: 15 residues. CDR3 bases: TGCGCCAGCAGCTTGGAGGGACATGGCAATCAGCCCCAGCATTTT. As protein: CASSLEGHGNQPQHF.

CDR3 loop: CASSPGQGNYGYTF. The DNA of the CDR3 is TGTGCCAGCAGCCCAGGACAGGGCAACTATGGCTACACCTTC. This chain uses TRBV7-6 with TRBJ1-2; 8 nucleotides line up with TRBD1. Unmatched junction bases numbered 4, after V lost 5 bases and J lost 2 bases. CDR1 and CDR2 (germline): SGHVS, FNYEAQ. The CDR3 runs to 14 residues. Combining the CDR3 with reference TRBV7-6 and TRBJ1-2 gives the whole variable domain GAGVSQSPRYKVTKRGQDVALRCDPISGHVSLYWYRQALGQGPEFLTYFNYEAQQDKSGLPNDRFSAERPEGSISTLTIQRTEQRDSAMYRCASSPGQGNYGYTFGSGTRLTVV.

The CDR3 protein is CASSLAGTGGHEQYF. The CDR3, as DNA: TGTGCCAGCAGCTTGGCGGGGACAGGGGGCCACGAGCAGTACTTC. The V call is TRBV5-6, the J call TRBJ2-5, with 12 bases matching TRBD1. The end of the DNA is better explained by TRBJ2-7, so the J call may be wrong. Germline assignment: CDR1 SGHDT and CDR2 YYEEEE. The CDR3 contains 15 residues.

This clone was seen only once. CDR3 sequence (DNA): TGTGCCAGCAGGAGCGGACAGACAGTTGGTGGCTACACCTTC. It specifies CASRSGQTVGGYTF. This chain connects TRBV5-4 to TRBJ1-2; D is perhaps TRBD1 (6 bases). With 5 bases removed from V and 7 bases from J, the gap between germline ends came to 18 bases. The length of the CDR3 is 14 residues. Germline assignment: CDR1 SGHNT and CDR2 YYREEE (reference sequence).